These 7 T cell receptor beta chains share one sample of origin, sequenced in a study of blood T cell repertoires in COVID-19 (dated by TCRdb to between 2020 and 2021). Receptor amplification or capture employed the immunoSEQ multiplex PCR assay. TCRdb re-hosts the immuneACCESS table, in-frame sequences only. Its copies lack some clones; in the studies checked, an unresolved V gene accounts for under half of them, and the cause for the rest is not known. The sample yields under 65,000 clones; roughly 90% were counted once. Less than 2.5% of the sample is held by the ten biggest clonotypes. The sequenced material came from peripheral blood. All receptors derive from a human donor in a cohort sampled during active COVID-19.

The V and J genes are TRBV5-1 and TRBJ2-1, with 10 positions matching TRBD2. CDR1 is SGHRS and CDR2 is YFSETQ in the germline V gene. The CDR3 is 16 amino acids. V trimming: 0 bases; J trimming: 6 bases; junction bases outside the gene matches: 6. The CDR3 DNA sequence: TGCGCCAGCAGCTTGGGGACTCTAGCGGGAGCCAATGAGCAGTTCTTC. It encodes CASSLGTLAGANEQFF.

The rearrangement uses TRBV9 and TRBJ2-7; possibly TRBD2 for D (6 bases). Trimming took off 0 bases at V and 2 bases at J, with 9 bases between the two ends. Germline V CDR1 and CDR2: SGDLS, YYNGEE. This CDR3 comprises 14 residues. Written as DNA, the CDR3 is TGTGCCAGCAGCGTAGAGGCGGGACCCTACGAGCAGTACTTC. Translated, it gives CASSVEAGPYEQYF. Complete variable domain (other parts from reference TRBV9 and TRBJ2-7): DSGVTQTPKHLITATGQRVTLRCSPRSGDLSVYWYQQSLDQGLQFLIQYYNGEERAKGNILERFSAQQFPDLHSELNLSSLELGDSALYFCASSVEAGPYEQYFGPGTRLTVT.

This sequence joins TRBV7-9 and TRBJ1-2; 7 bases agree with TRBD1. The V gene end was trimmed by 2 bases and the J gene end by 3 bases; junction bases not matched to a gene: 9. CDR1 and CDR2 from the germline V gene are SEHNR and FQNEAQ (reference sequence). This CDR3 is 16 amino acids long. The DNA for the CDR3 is TGTGCCAGCAGCTTAAGTGGCAGCCAGGGGGACTATGGCTACACCTTC. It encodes CASSLSGSQGDYGYTF.

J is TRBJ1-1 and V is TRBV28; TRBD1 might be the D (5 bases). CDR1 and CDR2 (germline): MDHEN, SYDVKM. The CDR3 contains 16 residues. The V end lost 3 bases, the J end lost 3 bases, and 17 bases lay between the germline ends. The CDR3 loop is CASSLGLSGVDTEAFF. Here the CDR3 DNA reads TGTGCCAGCAGTTTGGGTCTTTCGGGGGTGGACACTGAAGCTTTCTTT.

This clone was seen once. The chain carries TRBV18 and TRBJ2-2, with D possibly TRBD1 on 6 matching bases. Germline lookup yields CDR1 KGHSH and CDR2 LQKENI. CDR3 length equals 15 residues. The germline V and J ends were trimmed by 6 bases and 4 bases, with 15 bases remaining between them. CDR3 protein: CASSTPDRTTGELFF. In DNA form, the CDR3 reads TGTGCCAGCTCCACCCCGGACAGAACCACCGGGGAGCTGTTTTTT.

CDR3 sequence (DNA): TGTGCCAGCAGCCCGCAGGGAACCTACTATGGCTACACCTTC. Residues: CASSPQGTYYGYTF. J is TRBJ1-2 and V is TRBV6-2 or TRBV6-3, with D possibly TRBD1 on 5 matching bases. CDR1 MNHEY and CDR2 SVGEGT come from the germline V gene. CDR3 length: 14 residues. The V end was cut by 6 bases, the J end by 3 bases, with 14 bases between.

The CDR3 spells CATSDLQREHGTYNSPLHF. CDR3 DNA sequence: TGTGCCACCAGTGATTTGCAAAGGGAGCACGGCACCTATAATTCACCCCTCCACTTT. The chain has TRBV24-1 and TRBJ1-6; D not certain. This CDR3 has 19 residues. CDR1 and CDR2 (germline): KGHDR, SFDVKD. Between the trimmed V and J ends, which lost 0 bases and 2 bases, there was a span of 16 bases.